The clone carrying this T cell receptor beta chain was detected only once. Its antigen is currently unknown. The method was immunoSEQ multiplex PCR; TCRdb's version includes in-frame clones alone and lacks a portion of them. The data contain approximately 100,000 clones, around 88% of them singletons. The data stem from a study of graft-versus-host responses after intestinal transplantation. Study-level background: Anti-thymocyte globulin induction, then tacrolimus and steroids for around 3 years, went to all recipients. Study-wide findings and caveats: Early post-transplant falls in HvG clones accompanied the peak levels of circulating GvH clones. Some GvH clones appeared in ileal mucosa or blood before recipient bone marrow. Within allografts, high graft-versus-host to host-versus-graft clonal ratios were seen among patients with graft-donor T cell macrochimerism.

The clonotype originates from a human patient who received an intestinal transplant, so some T cells may come from the graft donor. The sample was PBMCs, taken 255 days after intestinal transplant.

The CDR3 sequence is CASSERTAPSGTDTQYF. For the CDR3, the DNA is TGTGCCAGCAGTGAGCGGACAGCCCCTTCGGGCACAGATACGCAGTATTTT. The chain couples TRBV25-1 to TRBJ2-3; D is possibly TRBD1 (6 bases). CDR1 is MGHDK, CDR2 SYGVNS, per germline. Trimming stripped 3 bases from V and 1 base from J, with 17 bases between. The CDR3 has 17 residues.